The 27 T cell receptor beta chains below come from one sample, sequenced in a study of blood T cell repertoires in COVID-19. The assay was immunoSEQ multiplex PCR, and TCRdb's table has in-frame clones only and misses some. The data contain some 250,000 clones, about 88% of them singletons. Source material: peripheral blood. Receptors originate from a middle-aged woman who had recovered from COVID-19.

The genes are TRBV11-3 and TRBJ2-2; a weak D match, TRBD2 (5 bases). Germline lookup yields CDR1 SGHNT and CDR2 YENEEA. The CDR3 is 14 amino acids. The V end was cut by 5 bases, the J end by 6 bases, with 13 bases between. The CDR3 region has the DNA TGTGCCAGCAGCCTGCGGGTCGGGGCCGGGGAGCTGTTTTTT. This sequence encodes CASSLRVGAGELFF.

The chain uses TRBV11-3 and TRBJ1-6; no firm D call. V was clipped by 0 bases and J by 8 bases, with 11 bases between them. Germline V gene lookup returns CDR1 SGHNT and CDR2 YENEEA. The CDR3 runs 15 residues. CDR3 sequence reads: CASSLEGRTHSPLHF. The CDR3 bases are TGTGCCAGCAGCTTAGAGGGGAGGACGCATTCACCCCTCCACTTT. Complete variable domain (other parts from reference TRBV11-3 and TRBJ1-6): EAGVVQSPRYKIIEKKQPVAFWCNPISGHNTLYWYLQNLGQGPELLIRYENEEAVDDSQLPKDRFSAERLKGVDSTLKIQPAELGDSAVYLCASSLEGRTHSPLHFGNGTRLTVT.

The chain links TRBV11-2 to TRBJ2-5; 7 bases match TRBD2. CDR1 and CDR2 from the germline V gene are SGHAT and FQNNGV. The V segment lost 5 bases and the J segment 9 bases; nucleotides outside the gene matches: 15. The CDR3 extends over 15 amino acids. The CDR3 loop is CASSPGTRGREAQYF. In nucleotides, the CDR3 is TGTGCCAGCAGCCCCGGGACCCGGGGCCGGGAGGCCCAGTACTTC.

V is TRBV13 and J is TRBJ1-4, with D maybe TRBD1 (5 bases). V shed 5 bases and J shed 6 bases, with 10 bases lying between them. The germline CDR1 and CDR2 sequences are PRHDT and FYEKMQ (reference sequence). The CDR3 is made up of 13 amino acids. CDR3 DNA sequence: TGTGCCAGCAGCGGGGCGGGGCATGAAAAACTGTTTTTT. Amino acid sequence: CASSGAGHEKLFF.

The rearrangement links TRBV27 to TRBJ2-5; D perhaps matches TRBD1 (5 bases). Per the germline V gene, CDR1 is MNHEY and CDR2 is SMNVEV (reference sequence). The CDR3 is 15 amino acids. Deletions cut 3 bases from V and 1 base from J, with 12 bases between. CDR3 DNA: TGTGCCAGCAGTTTGGGGCAGACCAGCCAAGAGACCCAGTACTTC. Translated: CASSLGQTSQETQYF.

The chain couples TRBV19 to TRBJ1-1; D might be TRBD1 (6 bases). The V and J ends lost 7 bases and 6 bases respectively, with 24 bases between them. The CDR3 spans 16 residues. The V gene's germline CDR1 is LNHDA and CDR2 SQIVND (reference sequence). In nucleotides, the CDR3 is TGTGCCAGTACCCTGGGGGGGCGTCGGTTTGTCGCTGAAGCTTTCTTT. Its protein is CASTLGGRRFVAEAFF.

V is TRBV6-2 or TRBV6-3 and J is TRBJ1-1; maybe TRBD1 (6 bases). Germline loops: CDR1 MNHEY, CDR2 SVGEGT. Trimming removed 4 bases from V and 7 bases from J, with 16 bases in between. This CDR3 comprises 14 residues. The CDR3 sequence: CASSWGGPGIEAFF. CDR3 DNA sequence: TGTGCCAGCAGTTGGGGGGGCCCAGGTATTGAAGCTTTCTTT.

This chain uses TRBV6-4 with TRBJ2-7, with D possibly matching TRBD2 (6 bases). V was cut by 2 bases and J by 2 bases, with 10 bases left in between. Germline V gene data show CDR1 as MRHNA and CDR2 as SNTAGT. The CDR3 runs 14 residues. For the CDR3, the DNA is TGTGCCAGCAGTGACGGCCGGAGGGCCTACGAGCAGTACTTC. Translating it yields CASSDGRRAYEQYF.

The gene calls are TRBV5-4 and TRBJ1-2; 7 nucleotides align to TRBD1. V gave up 3 bases and J gave up 1 base; unmatched junction bases: 3. Germline lookup yields CDR1 SGHNT and CDR2 YYREEE (reference sequence). The CDR3 has 14 residues. CDR3 amino acids: CASSWGTDNYGYTF. The CDR3 DNA reads as TGTGCCAGCAGCTGGGGGACAGATAACTATGGCTACACCTTC.

The V gene is TRBV9, the J gene TRBJ2-2; the match to TRBD2 covers 12 bases. This CDR3 has 18 residues. The junction had 8 bases not matched to a gene; V was cut back by 4 bases and J by 1 base. Germline V CDR1 and CDR2: SGDLS, YYNGEE. The CDR3 bases are TGTGCCAGCAGCAGGACTAGCGGGAACCTTCTGAACACCGGGGAGCTGTTTTTT. Its protein product is CASSRTSGNLLNTGELFF.

The chain is built from TRBV5-6 and TRBJ1-1, with D unresolved. CDR1 and CDR2 from the germline V gene are SGHDT and YYEEEE. The CDR3 extends over 13 amino acids. Trimming cost V 0 bases and J 6 bases, with 9 bases left between them. This CDR3 is CASSLVSFPEAFF. The CDR3, as DNA: TGTGCCAGCAGCTTGGTTTCGTTCCCTGAAGCTTTCTTT.

The rearrangement uses TRBV5-1 and TRBJ2-1; 10 bases are a match to TRBD2. This CDR3 contains 14 residues. CDR1 is SGHRS, CDR2 YFSETQ, per germline. Unmatched junction bases numbered 4, after V lost 7 bases and J lost 3 bases. CDR3 protein: CASGASGSYNEQFF. Here the CDR3 DNA reads TGCGCCAGCGGGGCTAGCGGGAGCTACAATGAGCAGTTCTTC.

The V call is TRBV4-1, the J call TRBJ1-1; 7 bases map to TRBD1. The CDR3 is made up of 14 amino acids. Germline CDR1 MGHRA, CDR2 YSYEKL. Trimming cost V 2 bases and J 4 bases; bases outside gene matches: 4. The CDR3 region is CASSQPNRGTEAFF. The CDR3 DNA reads TGCGCCAGCAGCCAACCCAACAGGGGCACTGAAGCTTTCTTT.

A single count supports this clone. Since a much larger clone is just one base distant, this may be a read error. V usage is TRBV7-8 and J usage is TRBJ2-2, with D possibly TRBD1 on 5 matching bases. The CDR3 runs 13 residues. Germline CDR1 is SGHVS and CDR2 is FQNEAQ. The ends were cut back, 5 bases at V and 5 bases at J, with 9 bases in the middle. CDR3 coding DNA: TGTGCCAGCAGCCCCCAGGGTACCGGGGAGCTGTTTTTT. Its translation is CASSPQGTGELFF.

The rearrangement links TRBV30 to TRBJ1-2; 7 bases are a match to TRBD1. V trimming: 4 bases; J trimming: 4 bases; junction bases outside the gene matches: 12. The CDR3 is 15 residues long. The germline V gene has CDR1 GTSNPN and CDR2 SVGIG (reference sequence). The CDR3, as DNA: TGTGCCTGGACGTCGCCCGTCCGACAGGGCTATGGCTACACCTTC. Residues: CAWTSPVRQGYGYTF.

The rearrangement links TRBV7-2 to TRBJ1-1; D gene ambiguous. This CDR3 region has 13 residues. Germline V gene sequence: CDR1 SGHTA, CDR2 FQGNSA. Trimming took 5 bases from V and 1 from J, leaving 8 bases between them. CDR3 in DNA: TGTGCCAGCAGCAAACATAAGAACACTGAAGCTTTCTTT. Translating it yields CASSKHKNTEAFF. The full variable domain, its missing parts supplied by reference TRBV7-2 and TRBJ1-1, is GAGVSQSPSNKVTEKGKDVELRCDPISGHTALYWYRQSLGQGLEFLIYFQGNSAPDKSGLPSDRFSAERTGGSVSTLTIQRTQQEDSAVYLCASSKHKNTEAFFGQGTRLTVV.

The chain is built from TRBV4-3 and TRBJ1-2, with 7 positions matching TRBD1. There are 15 residues in the CDR3. Trimming removed 0 bases from V and 4 bases from J; junction bases left unmatched: 5. Germline values: CDR1 LGHNA, CDR2 YSLEER. The CDR3 region is CASSQDRDSPYGYTF. The CDR3, as DNA: TGCGCCAGCAGCCAAGATCGGGACAGCCCCTATGGCTACACCTTC.

This clone was detected once. This rearrangement joins TRBV6-2 or TRBV6-3 to TRBJ2-3, with D possibly TRBD2 on 6 matching bases. The CDR3 is 13 amino acids. V was trimmed by 2 bases and J by 11 bases, leaving 14 bases between them. CDR1 and CDR2 (germline): MNHEY, SVGEGT. The CDR3 reads CASSYAGPVGQYF. DNA for the CDR3: TGTGCCAGCAGTTACGCGGGACCCGTGGGGCAGTATTTT.

V usage is TRBV27 and J usage is TRBJ2-2, with TRBD2 identical over 15 bases. V lost 2 bases and J lost 5; bases outside the gene matches: 0. CDR3 size: 16 residues. Germline V CDR1 and CDR2: MNHEY, SMNVEV (reference sequence). CDR3 nucleotide sequence: TGTGCCAGCAGTTTAGGACTAGCGGGAGGGACCGGGGAGCTGTTTTTT. Protein: CASSLGLAGGTGELFF.

This clone was recorded at least ten times. This chain uses TRBV6-6 with TRBJ1-2; D is possibly TRBD1 (5 bases). Trimming stripped 6 bases from V and 2 bases from J, with 13 bases between. CDR3 length: 14 residues. Germline CDR1 reads MNHNY; CDR2 reads SVGAGI (reference sequence). The CDR3 DNA reads as TGTGCCAGCAGCCCCGGGGGTGGAAACTATGGCTACACCTTC. Its protein product is CASSPGGGNYGYTF.

The chain carries TRBV19 and TRBJ1-2, with D hard to call. V lost 3 bases and J 4 bases, leaving 12 bases between the germline ends. Per the germline V gene, CDR1 is LNHDA and CDR2 is SQIVND (reference sequence). This CDR3 has 14 residues. The CDR3 DNA is TGTGCCAGTAGTATTAGAGGTGGGAGCTATGGCTACACCTTC. Its translation is CASSIRGGSYGYTF.

V gene TRBV30 combines with J gene TRBJ1-6; a weak D match, TRBD1 (6 bases). Germline V gene lookup returns CDR1 GTSNPN and CDR2 SVGIG (reference sequence). Trimming stripped 6 bases from V and 10 bases from J, with 16 bases between. The CDR3 contains 13 residues. Here the CDR3 DNA reads TGTGCCTGCTCCCGGGGGGGCGGGTCACCCCTCCACTTT. Translation: CACSRGGGSPLHF.

The chain employs TRBV10-2 and TRBJ2-3; D perhaps matches TRBD2 (6 bases). V was clipped by 2 bases and J by 6 bases, with 12 bases between them. The CDR3 totals 14 residues. The germline CDR1 and CDR2 sequences are WSHSY and SAAADI. CDR3 sequence (DNA): TGCGCCAGCAGTGAGACAGGCGCGGGGGATACGCAGTATTTT. This sequence encodes CASSETGAGDTQYF.

The CDR3 DNA is TGTGCCGGGTCGGGACAGAATAATTCACCCCTCCACTTT. It yields the protein CAGSGQNNSPLHF. The V and J genes are TRBV30 and TRBJ1-6; 7 positions match TRBD1. In germline, CDR1 is GTSNPN, CDR2 SVGIG (reference sequence). After removal of 8 bases from V and 5 bases from J, the junction contained 6 bases not matched to a gene. This CDR3 region has 13 residues.

The CDR3 sequence is CASGGMGETQYF. CDR3 nucleotide sequence: TGTGCCAGCGGCGGGATGGGCGAGACCCAGTACTTC. This rearrangement joins TRBV7-8 to TRBJ2-5, with D perhaps matching TRBD2 (6 bases). The V and J ends lost 8 bases and 5 bases respectively, with 12 bases between them. CDR1 is SGHVS and CDR2 is FQNEAQ in the germline V gene. This CDR3 contains 12 residues.

This clone was seen a single time. The chain joins TRBV19 to TRBJ1-1, with 10 bases fitting TRBD1. With 7 bases clipped from V and 6 bases from J, the junction kept 8 bases outside the gene matches. The CDR3 is made up of 14 amino acids. CDR1 LNHDA and CDR2 SQIVND come from the germline V gene (reference sequence). The CDR3 DNA reads as TGTGCCAGTATCCCCGACAGGGGGCTGCCTGAAGCTTTCTTT. Translated: CASIPDRGLPEAFF.

The J gene is TRBJ2-4, the V gene TRBV6-1, with TRBD1 as a possible D gene (5 bases). This CDR3 has 15 residues. Germline-derived CDR1 and CDR2 are MNHNS and SASEGT. V was cut by 0 bases and J by 6 bases, with 12 bases left in between. Here the CDR3 reads CASSEAWQGLNIQYF. CDR3 DNA sequence: TGTGCCAGCAGTGAAGCGTGGCAGGGTTTAAACATTCAGTACTTC.